This TCR beta chain was sequenced in a study of beta chain features in type 1 diabetes. Study outcomes and limitations: Whatever favoring of shorter templates PCR might show would apply equally to patients and controls. TCRB CDR3s from Type 1 diabetes patients were moderately but significantly shorter in all four CD4+ subsets. Among patients, naive, central memory and Treg TCRB repertoires appeared more similar than among healthy donors.

The CDR3 runs 15 residues. The germline CDR1 and CDR2 sequences are GTSNPN and SVGIG (reference sequence). The ends were cut back, 3 bases at V and 3 bases at J, with 15 bases in the middle. On average, the one heparinised blood draw given by each donor was approximately 120 mL. To note about this clone: The antigen is not known.

Expressed TCRB transcripts were sequenced because the isolated RNA had all been reverse transcribed beforehand. Measured with immunoSEQ multiplex PCR; TCRdb has only the in-frame clones, and not every one. The table lists around 320,000 clones, 14% of them singletons, with approximately 6.7% in the top ten. The specimen was central memory CD4+ T cells from blood. The source is a man aged 30-40 years in good health. The chain couples TRBV30 to TRBJ1-5, with D maybe TRBD1 (6 bases). The CDR3, as DNA: TGTGCCTGGAGGGTGCCGGGGGGGCTCAATCAGCCCCAGCATTTT. Translation gives CAWRVPGGLNQPQHF.